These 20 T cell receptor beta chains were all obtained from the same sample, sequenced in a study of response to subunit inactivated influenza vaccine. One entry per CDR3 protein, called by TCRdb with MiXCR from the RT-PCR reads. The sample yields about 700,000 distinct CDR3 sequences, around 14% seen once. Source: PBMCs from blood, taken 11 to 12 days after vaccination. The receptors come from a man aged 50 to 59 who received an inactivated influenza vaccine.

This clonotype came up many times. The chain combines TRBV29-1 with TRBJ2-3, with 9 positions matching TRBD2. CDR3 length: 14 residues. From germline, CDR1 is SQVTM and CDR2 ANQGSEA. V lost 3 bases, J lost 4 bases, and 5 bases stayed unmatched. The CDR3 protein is CSVDSSGRSDTQYF. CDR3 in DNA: TGCAGCGTTGATTCCAGCGGGAGGTCAGATACGCAGTATTTT.

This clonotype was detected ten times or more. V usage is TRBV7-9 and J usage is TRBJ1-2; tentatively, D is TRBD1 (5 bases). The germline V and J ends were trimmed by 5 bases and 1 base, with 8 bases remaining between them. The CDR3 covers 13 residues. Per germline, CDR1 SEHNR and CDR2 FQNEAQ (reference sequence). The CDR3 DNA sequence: TGTGCCAGCAGCCGACAGAATAACTATGGCTACACCTTC. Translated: CASSRQNNYGYTF.

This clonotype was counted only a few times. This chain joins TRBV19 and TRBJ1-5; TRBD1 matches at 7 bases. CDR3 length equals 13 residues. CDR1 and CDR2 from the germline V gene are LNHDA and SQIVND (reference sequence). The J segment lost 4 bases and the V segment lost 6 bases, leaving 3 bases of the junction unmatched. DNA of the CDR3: TGTGCCAGTAGGGCACAGGGGAATCAGCCCCAGCATTTT. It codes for CASRAQGNQPQHF. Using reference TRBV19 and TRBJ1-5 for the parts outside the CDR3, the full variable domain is DGGITQSPKYLFRKEGQNVTLSCEQNLNHDAMYWYRQDPGQGLRLIYYSQIVNDFQKGDIAEGYSVSREKKESFPLTVTSAQKNPTAFYLCASRAQGNQPQHFGDGTRLSIL.

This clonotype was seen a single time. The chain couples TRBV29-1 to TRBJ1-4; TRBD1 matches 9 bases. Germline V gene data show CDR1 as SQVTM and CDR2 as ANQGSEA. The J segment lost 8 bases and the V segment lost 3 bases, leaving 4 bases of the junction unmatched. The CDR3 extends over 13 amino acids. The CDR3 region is CSVEDRGGEKLFF. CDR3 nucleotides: TGCAGCGTTGAGGACAGGGGCGGGGAAAAACTGTTTTTT.

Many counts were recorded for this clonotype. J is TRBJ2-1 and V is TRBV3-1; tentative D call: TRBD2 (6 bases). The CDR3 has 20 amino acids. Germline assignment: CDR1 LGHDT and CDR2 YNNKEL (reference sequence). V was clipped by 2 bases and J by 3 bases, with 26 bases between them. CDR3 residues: CASSQPRSIPGDAYYNEQFF. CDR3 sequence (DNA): TGTGCCAGCAGCCAACCTCGTTCGATCCCGGGGGACGCATACTACAATGAGCAGTTCTTC.

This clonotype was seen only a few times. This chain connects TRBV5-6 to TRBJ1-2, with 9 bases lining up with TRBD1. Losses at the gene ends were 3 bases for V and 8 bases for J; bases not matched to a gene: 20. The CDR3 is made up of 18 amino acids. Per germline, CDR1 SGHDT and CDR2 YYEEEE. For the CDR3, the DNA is TGTGCCAGCAGCTCGACCGGGACAGGGCCCGAGGGGTTGGTAGGCTACACCTTC. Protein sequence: CASSSTGTGPEGLVGYTF.

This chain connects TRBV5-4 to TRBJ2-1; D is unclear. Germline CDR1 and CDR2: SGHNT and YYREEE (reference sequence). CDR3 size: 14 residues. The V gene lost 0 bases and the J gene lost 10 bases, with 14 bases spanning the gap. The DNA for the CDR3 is TGTGCCAGCAGCTTGGCCTCTGGGTTACGGGAGCAGTTCTTC. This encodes CASSLASGLREQFF.

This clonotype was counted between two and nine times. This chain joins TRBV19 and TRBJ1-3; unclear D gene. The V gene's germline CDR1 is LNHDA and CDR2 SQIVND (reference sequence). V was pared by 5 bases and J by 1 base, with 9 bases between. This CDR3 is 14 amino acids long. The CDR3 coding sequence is TGTGCCAGTAGTGTCCAACGGTCTGGAAACACCATATATTTT. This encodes CASSVQRSGNTIYF.

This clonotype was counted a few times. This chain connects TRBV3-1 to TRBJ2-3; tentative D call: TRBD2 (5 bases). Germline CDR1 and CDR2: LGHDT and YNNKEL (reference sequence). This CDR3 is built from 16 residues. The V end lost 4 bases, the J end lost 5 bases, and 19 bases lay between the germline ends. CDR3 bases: TGTGCCAGCAGCCCTCAGAGAGGGATCGGCGTAGATACGCAGTATTTT. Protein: CASSPQRGIGVDTQYF.

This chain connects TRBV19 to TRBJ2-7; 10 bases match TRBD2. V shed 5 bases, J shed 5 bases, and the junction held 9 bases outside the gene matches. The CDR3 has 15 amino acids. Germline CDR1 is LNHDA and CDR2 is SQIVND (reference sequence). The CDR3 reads CASSSPGLALHEQYF. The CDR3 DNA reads TGTGCCAGTAGTTCCCCGGGACTAGCGTTACACGAGCAGTACTTC.

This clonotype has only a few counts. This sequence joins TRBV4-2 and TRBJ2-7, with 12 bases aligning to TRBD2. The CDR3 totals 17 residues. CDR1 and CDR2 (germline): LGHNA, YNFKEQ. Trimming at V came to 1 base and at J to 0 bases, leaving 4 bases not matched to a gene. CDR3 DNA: TGTGCCAGCAGCCAAGGGACTAGCGGGACCTACTCCTACGAGCAGTACTTC. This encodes CASSQGTSGTYSYEQYF.

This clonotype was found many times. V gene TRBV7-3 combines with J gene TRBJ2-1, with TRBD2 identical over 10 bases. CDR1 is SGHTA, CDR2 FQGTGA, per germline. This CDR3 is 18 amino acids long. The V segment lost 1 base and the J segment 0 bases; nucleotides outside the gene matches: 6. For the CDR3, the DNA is TGTGCCAGCAGCTTAAGGACTAGCGGTTCGTACTCCTACAATGAGCAGTTCTTC. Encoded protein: CASSLRTSGSYSYNEQFF.

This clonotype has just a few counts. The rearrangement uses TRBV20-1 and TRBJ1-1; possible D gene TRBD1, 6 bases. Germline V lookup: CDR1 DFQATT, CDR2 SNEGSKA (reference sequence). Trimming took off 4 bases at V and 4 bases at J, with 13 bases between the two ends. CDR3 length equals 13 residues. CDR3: CSATTGPSTEAFF. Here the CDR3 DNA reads TGCAGTGCTACGACAGGACCGAGCACTGAAGCTTTCTTT.

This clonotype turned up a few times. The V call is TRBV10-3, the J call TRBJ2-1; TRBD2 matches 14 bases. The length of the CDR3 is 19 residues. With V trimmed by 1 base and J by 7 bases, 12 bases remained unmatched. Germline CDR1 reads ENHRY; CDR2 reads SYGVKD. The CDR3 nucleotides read TGTGCCATCAGTGAGTTAGGACTAGCGGGAGGTTCACGAGGGAATGAGCAGTTCTTC. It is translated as CAISELGLAGGSRGNEQFF.

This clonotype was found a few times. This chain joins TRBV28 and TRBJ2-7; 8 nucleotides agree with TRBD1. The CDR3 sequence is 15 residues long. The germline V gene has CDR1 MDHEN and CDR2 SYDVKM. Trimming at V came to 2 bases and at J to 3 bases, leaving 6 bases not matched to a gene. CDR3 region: CASSLQGTGGYEQYF. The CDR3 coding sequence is TGTGCCAGCAGTTTACAAGGGACAGGCGGCTACGAGCAGTACTTC.

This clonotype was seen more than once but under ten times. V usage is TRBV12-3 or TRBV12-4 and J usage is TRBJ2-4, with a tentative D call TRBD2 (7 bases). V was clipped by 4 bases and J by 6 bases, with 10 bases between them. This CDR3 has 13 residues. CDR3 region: CASSWGGRNIQYF. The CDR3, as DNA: TGTGCCAGCAGTTGGGGGGGGCGAAACATTCAGTACTTC.

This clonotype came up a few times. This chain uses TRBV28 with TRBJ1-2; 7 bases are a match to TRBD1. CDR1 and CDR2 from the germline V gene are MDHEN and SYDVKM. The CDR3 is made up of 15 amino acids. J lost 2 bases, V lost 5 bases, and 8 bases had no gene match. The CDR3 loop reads CASSPYTGQNYGYTF. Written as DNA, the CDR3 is TGTGCCAGCAGTCCGTACACGGGACAGAACTATGGCTACACCTTC.

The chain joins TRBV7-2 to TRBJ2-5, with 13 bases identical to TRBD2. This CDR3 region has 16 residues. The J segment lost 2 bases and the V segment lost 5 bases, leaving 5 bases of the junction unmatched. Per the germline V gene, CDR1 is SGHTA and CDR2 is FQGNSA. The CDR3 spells CASSLGGLAGQETQYF. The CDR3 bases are TGTGCCAGCAGCCTAGGGGGACTAGCGGGGCAAGAGACCCAGTACTTC.

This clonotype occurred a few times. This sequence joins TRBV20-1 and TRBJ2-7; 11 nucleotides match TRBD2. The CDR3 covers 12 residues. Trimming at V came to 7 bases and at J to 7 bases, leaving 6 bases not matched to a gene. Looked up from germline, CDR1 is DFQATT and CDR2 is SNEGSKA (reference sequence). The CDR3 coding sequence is TGCAGTGGTAGCGGGGGGGCCACGGAGCAGTACTTC. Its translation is CSGSGGATEQYF.

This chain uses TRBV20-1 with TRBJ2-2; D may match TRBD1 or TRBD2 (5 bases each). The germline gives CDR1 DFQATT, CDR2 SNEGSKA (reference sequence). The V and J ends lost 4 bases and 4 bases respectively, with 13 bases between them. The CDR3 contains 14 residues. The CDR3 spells CSAIKGAGTGELFF. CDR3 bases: TGCAGTGCTATAAAAGGGGCGGGCACCGGGGAGCTGTTTTTT.